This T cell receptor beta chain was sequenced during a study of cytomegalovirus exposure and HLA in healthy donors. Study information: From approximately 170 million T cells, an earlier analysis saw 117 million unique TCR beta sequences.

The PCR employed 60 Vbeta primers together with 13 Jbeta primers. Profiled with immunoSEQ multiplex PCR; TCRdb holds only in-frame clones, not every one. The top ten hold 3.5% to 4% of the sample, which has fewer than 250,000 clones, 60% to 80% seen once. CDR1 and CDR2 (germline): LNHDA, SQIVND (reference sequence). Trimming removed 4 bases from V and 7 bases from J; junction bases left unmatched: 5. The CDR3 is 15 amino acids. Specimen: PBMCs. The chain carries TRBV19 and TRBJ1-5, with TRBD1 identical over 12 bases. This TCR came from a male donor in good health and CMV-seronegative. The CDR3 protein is CASSTGTGGRQPQHF. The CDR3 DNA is TGTGCCAGTAGTACCGGGACAGGGGGCCGACAGCCCCAGCATTTT.